The next 10 T cell receptor beta chains were all read from a single sample in a study of shared clonotypes between healthy human individuals. Terminally differentiated effector memory CD45RA+ cells were excluded from the naive CD8 cells, which were CD45RO-negative and positively selected for CCR7. Assay: immunoSEQ multiplex PCR; the TCRdb copy retains only in-frame clones and omits some. The sample lists about 2.1 million clones; 85% to 95% were seen once. The material sequenced was naive CD8+ T cells from PBMCs. The receptors were gathered from a man younger than 30 in good health. Some clones in this sample may be carry-over from other donors' samples.

The chain combines TRBV4-2 with TRBJ2-3; 15 bases align to TRBD2. The J segment lost 4 bases and the V segment lost 4 bases, leaving 15 bases of the junction unmatched. The CDR3 spans 20 residues. CDR1 LGHNA and CDR2 YNFKEQ come from the germline V gene. The CDR3 nucleotides read TGTGCCAGCAGCCCGAGGGGACTAGCGGGAGGACGTGTAGGTGCAGATACGCAGTATTTT. It is translated as CASSPRGLAGGRVGADTQYF.

The rearrangement links TRBV27 to TRBJ2-1; TRBD1 or TRBD2 may be the D gene (5 bases each). Germline V gives CDR1 MNHEY, CDR2 SMNVEV (reference sequence). The CDR3 covers 16 residues. The V and J ends lost 4 bases and 4 bases respectively, with 17 bases between them. This CDR3 reads CASSSPLGERYNEQFF. In DNA form, the CDR3 reads TGTGCCAGCAGTTCGCCTTTGGGGGAGAGGTACAATGAGCAGTTCTTC.

Points on this clone: Other DNA sequences in this specimen translate into the identical CDR3. The chain recombines TRBV7-9 with TRBJ2-3; TRBD1 is a possible D gene (5 bases). V shed 5 bases and J shed 0 bases, with 9 bases lying between them. CDR3 size: 14 residues. Germline V gives CDR1 SEHNR, CDR2 FQNEAQ (reference sequence). DNA of the CDR3: TGTGCCAGCAGCCCCGGACAAAGCACAGATACGCAGTATTTT. Translating it yields CASSPGQSTDTQYF.

The chain is built from TRBV19 and TRBJ2-1; a weak D match, TRBD2 (5 bases). The CDR3 length is 13 residues. Trimming shortened V by 5 bases and J by 4 bases, and 9 bases separated the two germline ends. Germline-derived CDR1 and CDR2 are LNHDA and SQIVND (reference sequence). The CDR3 DNA reads as TGTGCCAGTAGTTCTAGCAGGTACAATGAGCAGTTCTTC. It yields the protein CASSSSRYNEQFF. Full variable domain (outside the CDR3, taken from reference TRBV19 and TRBJ2-1): DGGITQSPKYLFRKEGQNVTLSCEQNLNHDAMYWYRQDPGQGLRLIYYSQIVNDFQKGDIAEGYSVSREKKESFPLTVTSAQKNPTAFYLCASSSSRYNEQFFGPGTRLTVL.

This clone was detected only once. The rearrangement uses TRBV15 and TRBJ2-2; D may be TRBD2 (5 bases). The germline V and J ends were trimmed by 2 bases and 7 bases, with 11 bases remaining between them. The CDR3 consists of 14 residues. Germline CDR1 and CDR2: LNHNV and YYDKDF (reference sequence). In nucleotides, the CDR3 is TGTGCCACCAGCAGATTGGCCGGGGACGGGGAGCTGTTTTTT. Amino acid sequence: CATSRLAGDGELFF.

In regard to this clone: The identical CDR3 is also encoded by other nucleotide sequences in the sample. Here the CDR3 DNA reads TGTGCCAGCAGCGTAGGAGGCGCCCTAAGCTACGAGCAGTACTTC. Protein sequence: CASSVGGALSYEQYF. The J gene is TRBJ2-7, the V gene TRBV9; no clear D. The CDR3 extends over 15 amino acids. V gave up 0 bases and J gave up 3 bases, with 13 bases separating them. CDR1 SGDLS and CDR2 YYNGEE come from the germline V gene.

The chain uses TRBV28 and TRBJ2-1, with 9 bases matching TRBD2. Germline V gene lookup returns CDR1 MDHEN and CDR2 SYDVKM. The CDR3 totals 15 residues. V lost 2 bases and J lost 6; bases outside the gene matches: 5. CDR3 DNA sequence: TGTGCCAGCAGTTTAAGAGTTAGCGGGAGCAATGAGCAGTTCTTC. It specifies CASSLRVSGSNEQFF.

This clone appeared a few times. The junction and the germline gene differ at one end; a read error may be behind it. The V gene is TRBV19, the J gene TRBJ1-1, with D tentatively TRBD1 (5 bases). CDR3 length: 10 amino acids. CDR1 and CDR2 from the germline V gene are LNHDA and SQIVND (reference sequence). Here the CDR3 DNA reads TGTGCCAGTGTACAGGTCGAGACCTCCTTT. This translates into CASVQVETSF.

This clone has a handful of counts. J is TRBJ1-5 and V is TRBV29-1, with D perhaps matching TRBD1 (6 bases). The V gene's germline CDR1 is SQVTM and CDR2 ANQGSEA. Trimming removed 4 bases at V and 7 bases at J, with 11 bases between. The CDR3 has 12 amino acids. Here the CDR3 DNA reads TGCAGCGTTGGTACAGGGCGGCAGCCCCAGCATTTT. This encodes CSVGTGRQPQHF.

As to this clone: Other DNA sequences within the sample encode an identical CDR3. The V gene is TRBV28, the J gene TRBJ2-1; 14 nucleotides match TRBD2. Unmatched junction bases numbered 3, after V lost 6 bases and J lost 5 bases. CDR3 length equals 15 residues. Germline V gene sequence: CDR1 MDHEN, CDR2 SYDVKM. The CDR3, as DNA: TGTGCCAGCAGCCTGGGACTAGCGGGGGACAATGAGCAGTTCTTC. Amino acid sequence: CASSLGLAGDNEQFF. The whole variable domain, filled in from reference TRBV28 and TRBJ2-1, reads DVKVTQSSRYLVKRTGEKVFLECVQDMDHENMFWYRQDPGLGLRLIYFSYDVKMKEKGDIPEGYSVSREKKERFSLILESASTNQTSMYLCASSLGLAGDNEQFFGPGTRLTVL.